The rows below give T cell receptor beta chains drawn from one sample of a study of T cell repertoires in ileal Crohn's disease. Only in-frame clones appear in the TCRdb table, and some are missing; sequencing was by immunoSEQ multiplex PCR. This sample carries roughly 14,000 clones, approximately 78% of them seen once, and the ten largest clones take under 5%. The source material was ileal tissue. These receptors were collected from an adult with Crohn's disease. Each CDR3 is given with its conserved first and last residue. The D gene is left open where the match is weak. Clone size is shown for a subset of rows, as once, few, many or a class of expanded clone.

CDR3nt: TGTGCCAGCAGCAGGGCCGGGACTAGCGGGGGGAACACCGGGGAGCTGTTTTTT; CDR3aa: CASSRAGTSGGNTGELFF; abundance: -; v_gene: TRBV4-2; len: 18; d_gene: TRBD2; j_gene: TRBJ2-2
CDR3nt: TGTGCCAGCAGCCAGGACAGGAACTATGGCTACACCTTC; CDR3aa: CASSQDRNYGYTF; abundance: -; v_gene: TRBV7-9; len: 13; d_gene: TRBD1; j_gene: TRBJ1-2
CDR3nt: TGTGCCAGCAGCTTAGGGTCCGGGACAGTCTCCTACGAGCAGTACTTC; CDR3aa: CASSLGSGTVSYEQYF; abundance: once; v_gene: TRBV7-2; len: 16; d_gene: TRBD1; j_gene: TRBJ2-7
CDR3nt: TGCAGCGTTGATGTACCGAACGGGGGGGGCTATGGCTACACCTTC; CDR3aa: CSVDVPNGGGYGYTF; abundance: -; v_gene: TRBV29-1; len: 15; d_gene: -; j_gene: TRBJ1-2
CDR3nt: TGTGCCAGCAGCTTTAAAGCGGACGGGCCCTACGAGCAGTACTTC; CDR3aa: CASSFKADGPYEQYF; abundance: -; v_gene: TRBV7-8; len: 15; d_gene: -; j_gene: TRBJ2-7
CDR3nt: TGTGCCAGCAGGGAAATCGGGACAGCCACTGGAAACACCATATATTTT; CDR3aa: CASREIGTATGNTIYF; abundance: -; v_gene: TRBV6-1; len: 16; d_gene: TRBD1; j_gene: TRBJ1-3
CDR3nt: TGTGCCAGCCAGGAACAATACGGTGATGAAAAACTGTTTTTT; CDR3aa: CASQEQYGDEKLFF; abundance: few; v_gene: TRBV4-2; len: 14; d_gene: -; j_gene: TRBJ1-4
CDR3nt: TGTGCCAGCAGTACTACCGGACAGGGAAATAGAGAGACCCAGTACTTC; CDR3aa: CASSTTGQGNRETQYF; abundance: -; v_gene: TRBV27; len: 16; d_gene: TRBD1; j_gene: TRBJ2-5
CDR3nt: TGCAGCGTGGGTGTAGGGGGCCTAACGAGCGAGCAGTACTTC; CDR3aa: CSVGVGGLTSEQYF; abundance: -; v_gene: TRBV29-1; len: 14; d_gene: TRBD1; j_gene: TRBJ2-7
CDR3nt: TGTGCCAGCAGCTTGGCCGCTCGAGGGGGGGACACCGGGGAGCTGTTTTTT; CDR3aa: CASSLAARGGDTGELFF; abundance: -; v_gene: TRBV5-5; len: 17; d_gene: -; j_gene: TRBJ2-2
CDR3nt: TGTGCCAGCAGTACGGGACAGTTCACAGATACGCAGTATTTT; CDR3aa: CASSTGQFTDTQYF; abundance: -; v_gene: TRBV28; len: 14; d_gene: TRBD1; j_gene: TRBJ2-3
CDR3nt: TGTGCCAGCAGTTTAGGCCACAGGGGTTCACCCCTCCACTTT; CDR3aa: CASSLGHRGSPLHF; abundance: -; v_gene: TRBV28; len: 14; d_gene: TRBD1; j_gene: TRBJ1-6
CDR3nt: TGTGCCAGCAGTTACTTCGGGACAGCCACAGATACGCAGTATTTT; CDR3aa: CASSYFGTATDTQYF; abundance: -; v_gene: TRBV6-5; len: 15; d_gene: TRBD1; j_gene: TRBJ2-3
CDR3nt: TGTGCCAGCAGTGGCCAAACTATAGCCAAAAACATTCAGTACTTC; CDR3aa: CASSGQTIAKNIQYF; abundance: -; v_gene: TRBV6-1; len: 15; d_gene: -; j_gene: TRBJ2-4
CDR3nt: TGCGCCAGCAGTCTCCCCCGCCCGCAGGGCGCTAAGCAGCCCCAGCATTTT; CDR3aa: CASSLPRPQGAKQPQHF; abundance: -; v_gene: TRBV23-1; len: 17; d_gene: -; j_gene: TRBJ1-5
CDR3nt: TGCGCCAGCAGCTACCGACAACAGGGCCCGGGTTCACCCCTCCACTTT; CDR3aa: CASSYRQQGPGSPLHF; abundance: -; v_gene: TRBV5-1; len: 16; d_gene: -; j_gene: TRBJ1-6
CDR3nt: TGTGCCAGCAGCTTCGGGGGACAGGGAGGAGAAAAACTGTTTTTT; CDR3aa: CASSFGGQGGEKLFF; abundance: -; v_gene: TRBV11-2; len: 15; d_gene: TRBD1; j_gene: TRBJ1-4
CDR3nt: TGTGCCAGTAGTATGCGACAGCGGGAATACAATGAGCAGTTCTTC; CDR3aa: CASSMRQREYNEQFF; abundance: -; v_gene: TRBV19; len: 15; d_gene: TRBD2; j_gene: TRBJ2-1
CDR3nt: TGTGCCAGCAGTCGAGTGTATAGCAATCAGCCCCAGCATTTT; CDR3aa: CASSRVYSNQPQHF; abundance: medium-sized; v_gene: TRBV6-5; len: 14; d_gene: -; j_gene: TRBJ1-5
CDR3nt: TGTGCAAGTCGCTTAGGCGAAGCCGGACAGGTAAATTCACCCCTCCACTTT; CDR3aa: CASRLGEAGQVNSPLHF; abundance: -; v_gene: TRBV12-2; len: 17; d_gene: -; j_gene: TRBJ1-6
CDR3nt: TGTGCCAGCAGACCGGGACAGGGTTACGAGCAGTACTTC; CDR3aa: CASRPGQGYEQYF; abundance: -; v_gene: TRBV28; len: 13; d_gene: TRBD1; j_gene: TRBJ2-7
CDR3nt: TGCGCCAGCAGCGTTGACAGGGGCCAGCCCCAGCATTTT; CDR3aa: CASSVDRGQPQHF; abundance: -; v_gene: TRBV5-1; len: 13; d_gene: TRBD1; j_gene: TRBJ1-5
CDR3nt: TGTGCCAGCAGTCGAACACAGGGGGCAGGGGGCTACACCTTC; CDR3aa: CASSRTQGAGGYTF; abundance: -; v_gene: TRBV6-5; len: 14; d_gene: TRBD1; j_gene: TRBJ1-2
CDR3nt: TGTGCCAGCAGTGAAGGTTGGGCTATGAACACTGAAGCTTTCTTT; CDR3aa: CASSEGWAMNTEAFF; abundance: -; v_gene: TRBV6-1; len: 15; d_gene: -; j_gene: TRBJ1-1
CDR3nt: TGTGCCAGCAGCCCGAGGACTAGCCACAATGAGCAGTTCTTC; CDR3aa: CASSPRTSHNEQFF; abundance: once; v_gene: TRBV7-2; len: 14; d_gene: TRBD2; j_gene: TRBJ2-1
CDR3nt: TGTGCCAGCAGCCAAGATGAAGGCGAGCGGGGGGGCGATGAGACCCAGTACTTC; CDR3aa: CASSQDEGERGGDETQYF; abundance: -; v_gene: TRBV4-2; len: 18; d_gene: TRBD2; j_gene: TRBJ2-5
CDR3nt: TGTGCCAGCAGTTACTCGATTAACAGGTTGGGTGAGCAGTTCTTC; CDR3aa: CASSYSINRLGEQFF; abundance: -; v_gene: TRBV6-5; len: 15; d_gene: -; j_gene: TRBJ2-1
CDR3nt: TGTGCCAGCAGCCAACAGAAATCCCCAGGCTACACCTTC; CDR3aa: CASSQQKSPGYTF; abundance: once; v_gene: TRBV14; len: 13; d_gene: -; j_gene: TRBJ1-2
CDR3nt: TGTGCCAGCAGCAAAGTTGTCAGGGGTCATGGCTACACCTTC; CDR3aa: CASSKVVRGHGYTF; abundance: -; v_gene: TRBV21-1; len: 14; d_gene: -; j_gene: TRBJ1-2
CDR3nt: TGTGCCAGCAGCGCACTCAGGGGGACGAATTCACCCCTCCACTTT; CDR3aa: CASSALRGTNSPLHF; abundance: -; v_gene: TRBV9; len: 15; d_gene: TRBD1; j_gene: TRBJ1-6
CDR3nt: TGTGCCAGCAGTTCTCCCGGGACAGTAGTAGGAAACACCATATATTTT; CDR3aa: CASSSPGTVVGNTIYF; abundance: -; v_gene: TRBV28; len: 16; d_gene: TRBD1; j_gene: TRBJ1-3
CDR3nt: TGTGCCAGCAGCTTAGTCGCGGGGGCCCCGAACACCGGGGAGCTGTTTTTT; CDR3aa: CASSLVAGAPNTGELFF; abundance: -; v_gene: TRBV11-2; len: 17; d_gene: -; j_gene: TRBJ2-2
CDR3nt: TGTGCCAGCAGCTTAGGATCGACTAGCGGGGGAAAGACCCAGTACTTC; CDR3aa: CASSLGSTSGGKTQYF; abundance: few; v_gene: TRBV7-9; len: 16; d_gene: TRBD2; j_gene: TRBJ2-5
CDR3nt: TGTGCCTGGAGTGTACTCATCCTACCTGGGAGCTCCTATAATTCACCCCTCCACTTT; CDR3aa: CAWSVLILPGSSYNSPLHF; abundance: -; v_gene: TRBV30; len: 19; d_gene: -; j_gene: TRBJ1-6
CDR3nt: TGTGCCAGCAGATTTAAGGGAGGGGTCCCCGGTTTT; CDR3aa: CASRFKGGVPGF; abundance: -; v_gene: TRBV28; len: 12; d_gene: -; j_gene: TRBJ1-1
CDR3nt: TGTGCCAGCAGTGAAGCTAGCGGGGTTTACAATGAGCAGTTCTTC; CDR3aa: CASSEASGVYNEQFF; abundance: -; v_gene: TRBV2; len: 15; d_gene: TRBD2; j_gene: TRBJ2-1
CDR3nt: TGTGCCAGCAGTGACTCCGGACAGGGGGCTTATGAGCAGTTCTTC; CDR3aa: CASSDSGQGAYEQFF; abundance: -; v_gene: TRBV6-4; len: 15; d_gene: TRBD1; j_gene: TRBJ2-1
CDR3nt: TGTGCCAGCCATCTAGCGGGGGCGGAAGATACGCAGTATTTT; CDR3aa: CASHLAGAEDTQYF; abundance: few; v_gene: TRBV11-2; len: 14; d_gene: TRBD2; j_gene: TRBJ2-3
CDR3nt: TGTGCCAGCAGCCAAAGCCTCACAGATACGCAGTATTTT; CDR3aa: CASSQSLTDTQYF; abundance: -; v_gene: TRBV5-4; len: 13; d_gene: -; j_gene: TRBJ2-3
CDR3nt: TGTGCCAGCTCACCACTAGGGGATGGCTTCTCCTACGAGCAGTACTTC; CDR3aa: CASSPLGDGFSYEQYF; abundance: -; v_gene: TRBV18; len: 16; d_gene: -; j_gene: TRBJ2-7
CDR3nt: TGTGCCAGCAGCTTTGGCAGGGGTAGCACTGAAGCTTTCTTT; CDR3aa: CASSFGRGSTEAFF; abundance: -; v_gene: TRBV11-1; len: 14; d_gene: -; j_gene: TRBJ1-1
CDR3nt: TGTGCCAGCTCACCACCGAGGGGAAAGGAGGGTAGCATCTACGAGCAGTACTTC; CDR3aa: CASSPPRGKEGSIYEQYF; abundance: -; v_gene: TRBV18; len: 18; d_gene: -; j_gene: TRBJ2-7
CDR3nt: TGTGCCAGCACCCTTGGGCCGCTTAATTCACCCCTCCACTTT; CDR3aa: CASTLGPLNSPLHF; abundance: once; v_gene: TRBV13; len: 14; d_gene: -; j_gene: TRBJ1-6
CDR3nt: TGTGCCAGCAGCTTTCCCGGGGTTGAGACCCAGTACTTC; CDR3aa: CASSFPGVETQYF; abundance: -; v_gene: TRBV7-9; len: 13; d_gene: -; j_gene: TRBJ2-5
CDR3nt: TGTGCCAGAAGCTCGGCCCGTGACAGGGGGCGCACAGATACGCAGTATTTT; CDR3aa: CARSSARDRGRTDTQYF; abundance: -; v_gene: TRBV7-5; len: 17; d_gene: -; j_gene: TRBJ2-3
CDR3nt: TGTGCCAGCAGCTCCAGCAGGGGGAATGAGCAGTTCTTC; CDR3aa: CASSSSRGNEQFF; abundance: once; v_gene: TRBV9; len: 13; d_gene: TRBD1; j_gene: TRBJ2-1
CDR3nt: TGCAGCGTGACCGGAGGCCCCCGGGAGACCCAGTACTTC; CDR3aa: CSVTGGPRETQYF; abundance: -; v_gene: TRBV29-1; len: 13; d_gene: -; j_gene: TRBJ2-5
CDR3nt: TGCGCCAGCAGCTTGGAACCGGGACAGGGGGATGGAGAGCAGTACTTC; CDR3aa: CASSLEPGQGDGEQYF; abundance: -; v_gene: TRBV5-1; len: 16; d_gene: TRBD1; j_gene: TRBJ2-7
CDR3nt: TGTGCCAGCAGTTACTCTAGGACAGGGTCCTACAATGAGCAGTTCTTC; CDR3aa: CASSYSRTGSYNEQFF; abundance: -; v_gene: TRBV6-6; len: 16; d_gene: TRBD1; j_gene: TRBJ2-1
CDR3nt: TGCAGCGCCCAGGCCGGGGTTGACGGGGAGCTGTTTTTT; CDR3aa: CSAQAGVDGELFF; abundance: few; v_gene: TRBV29-1; len: 13; d_gene: -; j_gene: TRBJ2-2
CDR3nt: TGTGCCAGCAGTCGAGACCCGACAGGCGTAACCCAGTACTTC; CDR3aa: CASSRDPTGVTQYF; abundance: -; v_gene: TRBV7-9; len: 14; d_gene: -; j_gene: TRBJ2-5